Below are 3 T cell receptor beta chains sequenced from a single sample in a study of untreated major depressive disorder. General observations from the study: CD4+ T cells from depressed patients used TRBV05-01 (Vbeta 5.1) more often than controls.

The repertoire was sequenced with immunoSEQ multiplex PCR; TCRdb's copy has only in-frame clones and lacks some. This table has 20,000 or so clones, roughly 90% appearing once. Their antigens are not known. Sequences were obtained from CD4+ T cells from PBMCs. Source of these receptors: a woman aged 40 to 49 with major depressive disorder.

CDR3 region: CARGPAAFMYGYTF. CDR3 sequence (DNA): TGTGCCAGAGGGCCGGCCGCCTTCATGTATGGCTACACCTTC. This chain links TRBV27 with TRBJ1-2; the D is unclear. The CDR3 totals 14 residues. CDR1 is MNHEY, CDR2 SMNVEV, per germline (reference sequence). Trimming took off 9 bases at V and 5 bases at J, with 19 bases between the two ends.

The genes are TRBV10-3 and TRBJ1-1; a possible D gene is TRBD1 (6 bases). CDR3 length: 13 residues. CDR1 and CDR2 (germline): ENHRY, SYGVKD. The ends were cut back, 11 bases at V and 5 bases at J, with 18 bases in the middle. Here the CDR3 reads CALRGGRETEAFF. In DNA, the CDR3 is TGTGCCCTGAGGGGGGGAAGGGAAACTGAAGCTTTCTTT.

The chain has TRBV7-8 and TRBJ2-5, with a tentative D call TRBD2 (5 bases). The CDR3 consists of 13 residues. Germline CDR1 is SGHVS and CDR2 is FQNEAQ. The germline V and J ends were trimmed by 8 bases and 5 bases, with 15 bases remaining between them. The CDR3 protein is CASLALGGETQYF. Here the CDR3 DNA reads TGTGCCAGCCTAGCCCTGGGTGGGGAGACCCAGTACTTC.